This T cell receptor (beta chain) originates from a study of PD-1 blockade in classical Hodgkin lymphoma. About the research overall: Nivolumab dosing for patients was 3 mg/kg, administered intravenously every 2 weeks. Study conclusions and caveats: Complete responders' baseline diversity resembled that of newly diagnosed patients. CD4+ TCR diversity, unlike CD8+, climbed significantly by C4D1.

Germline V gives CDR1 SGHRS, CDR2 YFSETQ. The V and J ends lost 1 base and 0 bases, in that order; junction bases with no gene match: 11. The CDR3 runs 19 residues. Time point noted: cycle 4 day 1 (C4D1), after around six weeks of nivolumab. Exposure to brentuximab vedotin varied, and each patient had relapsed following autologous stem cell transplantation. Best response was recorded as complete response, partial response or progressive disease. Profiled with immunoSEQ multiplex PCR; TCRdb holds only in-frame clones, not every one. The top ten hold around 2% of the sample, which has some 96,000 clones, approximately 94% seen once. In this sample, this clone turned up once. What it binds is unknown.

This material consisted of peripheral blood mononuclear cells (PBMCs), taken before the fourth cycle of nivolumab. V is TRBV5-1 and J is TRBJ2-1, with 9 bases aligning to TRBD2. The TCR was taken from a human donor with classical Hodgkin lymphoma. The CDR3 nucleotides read TGCGCCAGCAGCTTGTTTTCTAGCGGGACATTCCTCTCCTACAATGAGCAGTTCTTC. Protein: CASSLFSSGTFLSYNEQFF. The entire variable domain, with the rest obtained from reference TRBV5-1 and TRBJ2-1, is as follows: KAGVTQTPRYLIKTRGQQVTLSCSPISGHRSVSWYQQTPGQGLQFLFEYFSETQRNKGNFPGRFSGRQFSNSRSEMNVSTLELGDSALYLCASSLFSSGTFLSYNEQFFGPGTRLTVL.